This passage covers 5 T cell receptor beta chains from one sample sequenced in a study of T-cell reconstitution after alpha-beta-depleted transplantation in children. Unique molecular identifiers were incorporated into the prepared TCRbeta library. TCRdb re-derived calls from the PCR reads in MiXCR, one entry per CDR3 protein. The data show some 490,000 distinct CDR3 sequences, approximately 13% seen once. Sequencing was performed on PBMCs from the stem cell graft donor, taken from the stem cell graft. All receptors come from a human donor who donated a stem cell graft to a child with combined immunodeficiency.

The chain has TRBV5-1 and TRBJ2-6; D perhaps matches TRBD2 (5 bases). Germline V gene sequence: CDR1 SGHRS, CDR2 YFSETQ. The V end was cut by 0 bases, the J end by 0 bases, with 13 bases between. There are 18 residues in the CDR3. The chain's CDR3 is CASSLAEGPTSGANVLTF. CDR3 in DNA: TGCGCCAGCAGCTTGGCCGAGGGTCCGACCTCTGGGGCCAACGTCCTGACTTTC.

The genes are TRBV19 and TRBJ2-7; no clear D. Germline CDR1 reads LNHDA; CDR2 reads SQIVND (reference sequence). The CDR3 has 11 residues. The CDR3 DNA sequence: TGTCCTCCTTATGGGGACTACGAGCAGTACTTC. It translates to CPPYGDYEQYF.

This clonotype was detected only a few times. The chain recombines TRBV4-1 with TRBJ1-6, with TRBD1 matching 7 bases. V lost 0 bases and J lost 6; bases outside the gene matches: 8. The V gene's germline CDR1 is MGHRA and CDR2 YSYEKL. CDR3 length: 17 residues. CDR3 sequence reads: CASSQDEDRRINSPLHF. DNA of the CDR3: TGCGCCAGCAGCCAAGATGAGGACAGGCGAATTAATTCACCCCTCCACTTT.

This clonotype was counted ten times or more. The V gene is TRBV5-1, the J gene TRBJ2-5; tentatively, D is TRBD1 or TRBD2 (6 bases each). The CDR3 totals 13 residues. V shed 1 base and J shed 5 bases, with 9 bases lying between them. Germline V gene data show CDR1 as SGHRS and CDR2 as YFSETQ. In DNA form, the CDR3 reads TGCGCCAGCAGCTTGAGGAGGGGGGAGACCCAGTACTTC. The encoded protein is CASSLRRGETQYF.

The chain joins TRBV5-5 to TRBJ2-7; D possibly corresponds to TRBD2 (6 bases). V was pared by 4 bases and J by 1 base, with 15 bases between. This CDR3 comprises 15 residues. The germline gives CDR1 SGHKS, CDR2 YYEKEE (reference sequence). CDR3 nucleotide sequence: TGTGCCAGCAGCCCTTACCGCGGGGCTTCCTACGAGCAGTACTTC. Protein product: CASSPYRGASYEQYF. Looking up the rest from reference TRBV5-5 and TRBJ2-7 gives the full variable domain: DAGVTQSPTHLIKTRGQQVTLRCSPISGHKSVSWYQQVLGQGPQFIFQYYEKEERGRGNFPDRFSARQFPNYSSELNVNALLLGDSALYLCASSPYRGASYEQYFGPGTRLTVT.